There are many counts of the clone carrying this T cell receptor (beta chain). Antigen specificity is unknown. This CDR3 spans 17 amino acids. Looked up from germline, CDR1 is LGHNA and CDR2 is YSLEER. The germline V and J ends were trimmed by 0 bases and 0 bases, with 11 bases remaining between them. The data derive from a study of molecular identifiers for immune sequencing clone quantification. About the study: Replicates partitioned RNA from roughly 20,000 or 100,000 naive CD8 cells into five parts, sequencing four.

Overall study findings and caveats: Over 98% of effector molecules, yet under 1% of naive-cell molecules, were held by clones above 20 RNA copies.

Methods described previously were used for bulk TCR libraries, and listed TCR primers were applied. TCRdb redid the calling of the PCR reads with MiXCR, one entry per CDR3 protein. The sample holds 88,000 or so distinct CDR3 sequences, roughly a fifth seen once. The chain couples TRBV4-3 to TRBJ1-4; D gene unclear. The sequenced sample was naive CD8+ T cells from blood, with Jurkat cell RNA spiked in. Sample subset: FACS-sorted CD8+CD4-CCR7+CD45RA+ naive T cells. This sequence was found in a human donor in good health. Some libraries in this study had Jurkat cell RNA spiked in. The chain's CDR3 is CASSQDIRIATNEKLFF. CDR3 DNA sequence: TGCGCCAGCAGCCAAGATATCCGGATTGCAACTAATGAAAAACTGTTTTTT.